The 2 T cell receptor beta chains in this list originate from one sample, sequenced in a study of CD8 T cells in ankylosing spondylitis. TCRdb used MiXCR to reprocess the 5' RACE reads, holding one entry per CDR3 protein. The sample lists around 160,000 distinct CDR3 sequences, roughly 12% occurring once. Material for sequencing was blood, either unsorted or a sorted T cell fraction (not recorded which). The receptors were gathered from a male donor with ankylosing spondylitis or in good health (not recorded which).

This clonotype was seen many times. The V gene is TRBV20-1, the J gene TRBJ1-2, with D unclear. Trimming cost V 6 bases and J 0 bases, with 11 bases left between them. Germline loops: CDR1 DFQATT, CDR2 SNEGSKA (reference sequence). CDR3 length: 13 residues. CDR3 nucleotides: TGCAGTGCCCCACAGAAAACTAACTATGGCTACACCTTC. It specifies CSAPQKTNYGYTF.

With regard to this clonotype: A much larger clone is a single base away; this may be a read error. DNA of the CDR3: TGCAGTGCCCAGGGAGAGATCCAGTACTTC. Amino acid sequence: CSAQGEIQYF. This chain joins TRBV20-1 and TRBJ2-5, with D perhaps given as TRBD1 or TRBD2 (5 bases each). The CDR3 has 10 residues. Germline loops: CDR1 DFQATT, CDR2 SNEGSKA (reference sequence).